This T cell receptor (beta chain) was recorded in a study of shared clonotypes between healthy human individuals. Terminally differentiated effector memory CD45RA+ cells were excluded by CCR7 positive selection of CD45RO-negative cells. Germline V CDR1 and CDR2: MGHRA, YSYEKL. This CDR3 has 16 amino acids. The V gene end was trimmed by 4 bases and the J gene end by 2 bases; junction bases not matched to a gene: 7. TCRdb keeps only in-frame clones here, not all; method: immunoSEQ multiplex PCR. The table includes about 2.2 million clones, 93% detected once. Sequenced: naive CD8+ T cells from PBMCs. V gene TRBV4-1 combines with J gene TRBJ2-3; 9 positions agree with TRBD2. This TCR came from a young man in good health. Some clones in this sample may be carry-over from other donors' samples. Here the CDR3 reads CASSPMLAGSTDTQYF. CDR3 in DNA: TGCGCCAGCAGCCCTATGCTAGCGGGGTCCACAGATACGCAGTATTTT.